The source of this TCR beta chain is a study of Graves' ophthalmopathy and Graves' hyperthyroidism (dated by TCRdb to 2017 to 2018). For context, the study as a whole: Peripheral blood was collected at initial diagnosis, prior to any treatment. The study used TCR beta repertoire signatures to distinguish Graves' ophthalmopathy from Graves' hyperthyroidism and to predict progression to ophthalmopathy. In total, under 150 blood samples were TCR-sequenced: some 43 ophthalmopathy, 75 hyperthyroidism and some 17 hyperthyroidism-to-ophthalmopathy patients. To explore V-J signatures that separate ophthalmopathy from hyperthyroidism, a discovery set of 100 patients was enrolled, consisting of 40 to 45 with ophthalmopathy and about 60 with stable hyperthyroidism. For independent validation, a separate cohort was made up of 18 hyperthyroidism patients plus 17 patients who later progressed from hyperthyroidism to ophthalmopathy. In six or seven hyperthyroidism patients, the T-cell repertoires found in thyroid tissue were compared with those found in blood. Once sampling was done, hyperthyroidism patients were given methimazole at a starting dose of 30 mg daily, while ophthalmopathy patients were given high-dose intravenous methylprednisolone.

General findings and caveats noted by the study authors: In cross-validation, the 13-signature model distinguished ophthalmopathy from stable hyperthyroidism with nearly 90% sensitivity and around 82% specificity, and in the test set the corresponding values were approximately 80% and 75%. Most expanded thyroid clonotypes with a frequency above 0.001 also appeared in blood, which suggests that blood repertoires may reflect the immune response in the thyroid. Sample size was not predetermined statistically, and investigators were not blinded to group allocation. In validation, the model predicted ophthalmopathy progression with less than 71% sensitivity and 72% to 80% specificity; some 13 predicted patients were CT-confirmed with GO in a median of about 6.2 months.

To note about this clonotype: It has no known antigen specificity. This may be a read error: a much more frequent sequence differs by one nucleotide.

V loses 4 bases, J loses 0 bases, and the germline ends lie 10 bases apart. CDR3 length: 15 amino acids, cysteine to phenylalanine. Kept here is only the CDR3 DNA, which spans 45 bases and is read in frame from base 1. In the germline V gene (reference sequence), CDR1 corresponds to DFQATT and CDR2 to SNEGSKA. For repertoire sequencing, TCR beta CDR3 regions were amplified from RNA transcripts. The first round was an RT-PCR using HTBI primers with the Qiagen OneStep RT-PCR kit, and this first round was followed by a second-round multiplex PCR, then size selection and purification. Libraries were sequenced on an Illumina HiSeq2000 using paired-end 100 bp reads. On the study's bioinformatics: SOAPnuke was used to process the reads, removing any read that contained adapters or uncalled bases, had a mean Phred below 15, or lacked an exact match to the constant primer or identifier. COPE v1.2.5 was used to merge the high-quality paired reads. Unique nucleotide sequences were defined as clonotypes and aligned to IMGT TRB V, D and J references using MiTCR v1.1. The analysis was limited to V-J combinations with a frequency above 0.0001, which together covered 99.2% of the repertoires. For each V-J combination, a TCR clonal expansion and chaos score was defined as the ratio of F50 clonal expansion to chaos observed in the TCRdist matrix. Welch's t-statistics and random forest were used to reduce features to about a dozen V-J combinations, which were fed into a naive Bayes classifier. Thyroid-blood repertoire similarity was quantified with the Morisita-Horn index. The public reads were reprocessed in TCRdb via fastp at Q25 and MiXCR, keeping in-frame beta chains. Each entry is one CDR3 protein sequence, shown with its most common DNA and genes. TCRdb, not the original authors, processed these V and J calls. The sample profile shows approximately 640,000 distinct CDR3 sequences; about two fifths of them were found once. Under 3.5% of the sample is taken by the ten largest.

Ophthalmopathy patients had moderately to severely active disease, Clinical Activity Score of at least 3, NOSPECS grade of at least 4, and disease duration under 3 months. Patients were excluded if they had other autoimmune diseases, uncontrolled infections, pregnancy or lactation. Diagnosis was based on clinical symptoms, serum thyroxine, TRAb, thyroid ultrasound and orbital computed tomography. Ficoll-Paque density gradient centrifugation was used to isolate PBMCs from about 10 ml of fresh peripheral blood. Total RNA was extracted with Trizol reagent and quality-checked on an Agilent 2100 Bioanalyzer.

This receptor was taken from an adult man with Graves' ophthalmopathy. Sequenced input: peripheral blood. The V and J segments used are TRBV20-1 and TRBJ1-6, with no confident D gene call. CDR3 sequence: CSAIVSSSYNSPLHF. The DNA is as follows: TGCAGTGCTATAGTCTCAAGCTCCTATAATTCACCCCTCCACTTT.